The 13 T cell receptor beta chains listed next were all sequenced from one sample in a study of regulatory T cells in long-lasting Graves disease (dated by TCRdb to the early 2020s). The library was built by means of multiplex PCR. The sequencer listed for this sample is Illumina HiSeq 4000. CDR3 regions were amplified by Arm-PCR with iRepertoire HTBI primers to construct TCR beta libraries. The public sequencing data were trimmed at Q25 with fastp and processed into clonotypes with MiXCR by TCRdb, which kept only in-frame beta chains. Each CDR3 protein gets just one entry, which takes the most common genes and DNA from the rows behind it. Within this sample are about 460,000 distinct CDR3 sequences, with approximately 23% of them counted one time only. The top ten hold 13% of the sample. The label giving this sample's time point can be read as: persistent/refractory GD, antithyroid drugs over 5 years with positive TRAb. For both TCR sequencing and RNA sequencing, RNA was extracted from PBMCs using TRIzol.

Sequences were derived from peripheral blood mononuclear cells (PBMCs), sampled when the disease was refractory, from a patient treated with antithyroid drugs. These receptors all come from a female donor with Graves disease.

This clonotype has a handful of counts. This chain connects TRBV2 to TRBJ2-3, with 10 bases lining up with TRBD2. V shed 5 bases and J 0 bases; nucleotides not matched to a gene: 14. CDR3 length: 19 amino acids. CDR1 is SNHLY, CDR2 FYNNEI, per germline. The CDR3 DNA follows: TGTGCCAGCAGTCCCTTGACTAGCGGGTTTACATCTAGCACAGATACGCAGTATTTT. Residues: CASSPLTSGFTSSTDTQYF.

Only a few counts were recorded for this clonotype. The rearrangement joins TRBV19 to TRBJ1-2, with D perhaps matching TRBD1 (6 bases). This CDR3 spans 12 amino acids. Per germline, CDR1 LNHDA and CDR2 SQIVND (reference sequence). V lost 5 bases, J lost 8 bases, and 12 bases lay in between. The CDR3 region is CASSEWTVGYTF. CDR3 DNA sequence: TGTGCCAGTAGTGAATGGACAGTCGGCTACACCTTC.

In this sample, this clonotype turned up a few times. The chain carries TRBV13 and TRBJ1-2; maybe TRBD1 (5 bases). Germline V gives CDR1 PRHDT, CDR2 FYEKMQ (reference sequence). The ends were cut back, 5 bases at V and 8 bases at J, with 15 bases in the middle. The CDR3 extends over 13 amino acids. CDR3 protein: CASSIFRVGGYTF. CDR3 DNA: TGTGCCAGCAGCATTTTCAGGGTTGGCGGCTACACCTTC. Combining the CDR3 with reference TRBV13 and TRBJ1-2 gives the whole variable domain AAGVIQSPRHLIKEKRETATLKCYPIPRHDTVYWYQQGPGQDPQFLISFYEKMQSDKGSIPDRFSAQQFSDYHSELNMSSLELGDSALYFCASSIFRVGGYTFGSGTRLTVV.

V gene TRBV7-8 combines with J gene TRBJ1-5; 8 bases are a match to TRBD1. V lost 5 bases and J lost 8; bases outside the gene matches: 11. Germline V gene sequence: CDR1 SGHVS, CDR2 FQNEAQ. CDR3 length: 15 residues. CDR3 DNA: TGTGCCAGCAGCACTCCCGACAGGGGAAACGAGCCCCAGCATTTT. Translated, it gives CASSTPDRGNEPQHF.

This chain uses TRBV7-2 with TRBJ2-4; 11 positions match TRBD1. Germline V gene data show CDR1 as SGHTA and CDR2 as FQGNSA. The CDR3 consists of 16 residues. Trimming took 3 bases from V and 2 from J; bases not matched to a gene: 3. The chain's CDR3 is CASSFGTGGSKNIQYF. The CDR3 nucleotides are TGTGCCAGCAGCTTCGGGACAGGGGGTTCCAAAAACATTCAGTACTTC.

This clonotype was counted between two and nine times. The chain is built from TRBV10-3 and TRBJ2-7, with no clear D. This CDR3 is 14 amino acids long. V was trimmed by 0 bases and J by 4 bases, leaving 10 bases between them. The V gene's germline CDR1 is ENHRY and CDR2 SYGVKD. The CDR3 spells CAISESTADYEQYF. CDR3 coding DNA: TGTGCCATCAGTGAGTCGACGGCCGATTACGAGCAGTACTTC.

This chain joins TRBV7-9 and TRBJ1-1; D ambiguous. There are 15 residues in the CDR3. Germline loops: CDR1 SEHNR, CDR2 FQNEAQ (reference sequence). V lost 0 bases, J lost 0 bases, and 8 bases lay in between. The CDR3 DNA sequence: TGTGCCAGCAGCTTAGCGGTCCAAATGAACACTGAAGCTTTCTTT. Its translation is CASSLAVQMNTEAFF.

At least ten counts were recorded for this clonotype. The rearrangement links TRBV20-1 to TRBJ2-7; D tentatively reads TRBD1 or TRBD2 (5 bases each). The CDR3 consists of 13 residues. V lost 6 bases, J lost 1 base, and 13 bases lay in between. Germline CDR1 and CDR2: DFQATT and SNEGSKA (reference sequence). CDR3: CSAPDGTSYEQYF. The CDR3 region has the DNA TGCAGTGCCCCCGACGGGACGTCCTACGAGCAGTACTTC.

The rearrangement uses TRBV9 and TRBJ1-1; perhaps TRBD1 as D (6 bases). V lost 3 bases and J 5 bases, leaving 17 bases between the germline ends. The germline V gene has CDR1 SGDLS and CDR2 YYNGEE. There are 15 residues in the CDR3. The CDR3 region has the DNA TGTGCCAGCAGCGACCCGACAGGATGGGGTACTGAAGCTTTCTTT. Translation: CASSDPTGWGTEAFF.

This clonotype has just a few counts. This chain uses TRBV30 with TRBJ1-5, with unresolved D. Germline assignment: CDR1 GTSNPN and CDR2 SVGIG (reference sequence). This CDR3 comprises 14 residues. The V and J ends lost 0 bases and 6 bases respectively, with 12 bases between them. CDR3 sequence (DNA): TGTGCCTGGAGTGTATCCCGGGGTGGTCAGCCCCAGCATTTT. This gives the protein CAWSVSRGGQPQHF.

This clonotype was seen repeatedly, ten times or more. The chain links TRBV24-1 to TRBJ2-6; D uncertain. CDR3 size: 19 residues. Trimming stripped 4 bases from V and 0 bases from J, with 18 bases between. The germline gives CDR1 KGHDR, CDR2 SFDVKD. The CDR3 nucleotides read TGTGCCACCAGTGACCCTCAGAGGACGGAGAGCTCTGGGGCCAACGTCCTGACTTTC. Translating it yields CATSDPQRTESSGANVLTF.

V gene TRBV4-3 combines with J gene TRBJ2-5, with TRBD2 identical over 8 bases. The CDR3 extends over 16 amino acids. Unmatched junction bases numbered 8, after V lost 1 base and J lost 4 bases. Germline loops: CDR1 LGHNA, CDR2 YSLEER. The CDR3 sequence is CASSQAQRGLGETQYF. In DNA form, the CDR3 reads TGCGCCAGCAGCCAAGCTCAGCGGGGGTTAGGAGAGACCCAGTACTTC.

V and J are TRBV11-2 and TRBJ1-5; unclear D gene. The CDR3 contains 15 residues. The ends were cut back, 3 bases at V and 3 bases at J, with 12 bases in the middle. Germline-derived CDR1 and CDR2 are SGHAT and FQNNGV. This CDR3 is CASSLSSDPNQPQHF. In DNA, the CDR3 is TGTGCCAGCAGCTTGAGCAGTGATCCCAATCAGCCCCAGCATTTT.